This is a list of T cell receptor beta chains from one sample in a study of T cells in Graves' hyperthyroidism and ophthalmopathy. TCRdb processed the multiplex PCR reads anew with MiXCR; each CDR3 protein has one entry. The profile shows over 450,000 distinct CDR3 sequences, approximately 14% of them singletons. The specimen was blood. The source is a woman younger than 30 with Graves' hyperthyroidism. Each CDR3 is given with its conserved first and last residue. Fields, in order: V gene, CDR3 length, clone size, J gene, D gene, CDR3 DNA, CDR3 protein. The D gene is left open where the match is weak. Clone size appears in some rows only: once, few, many, or a class for an expanded clone.

V gene: TRBV6-1; CDR3 length: 15; clone size: NA; J gene: TRBJ1-4; D gene: NA; CDR3 DNA: TGTGCCAGCATTCTAGGTGGGGTCGGGGATGAAAAACTGTTTTTT; CDR3 protein: CASILGGVGDEKLFF
V gene: TRBV27; CDR3 length: 15; clone size: few; J gene: TRBJ1-5; D gene: TRBD1; CDR3 DNA: TGTGCCAGCAGTGCTCAGGGGGCCTACAATCAGCCCCAGCATTTT; CDR3 protein: CASSAQGAYNQPQHF
V gene: TRBV19; CDR3 length: 16; clone size: NA; J gene: TRBJ1-1; D gene: NA; CDR3 DNA: TGTGCCAGTAGACCCCCTTCGACAGGTCGGATTACTGAAGCTTTCTTT; CDR3 protein: CASRPPSTGRITEAFF
V gene: TRBV7-9; CDR3 length: 11; clone size: NA; J gene: TRBJ2-2; D gene: NA; CDR3 DNA: TGTGCCAGCACCCCGGCCGGGGAGCTGTTTTTT; CDR3 protein: CASTPAGELFF
V gene: TRBV18; CDR3 length: 15; clone size: few; J gene: TRBJ2-1; D gene: NA; CDR3 DNA: TGTGCCAGCTCACCAAGGCAGCAGTCCTACAATGAGCAGTTCTTC; CDR3 protein: CASSPRQQSYNEQFF
V gene: TRBV7-3; CDR3 length: 13; clone size: few; J gene: TRBJ2-1; D gene: NA; CDR3 DNA: TGTGCCAGCAGCTTAGGGGCGGCCAATGAGCAGTTCTTC; CDR3 protein: CASSLGAANEQFF
V gene: TRBV12-3/TRBV12-4; CDR3 length: 14; clone size: NA; J gene: TRBJ1-2; D gene: NA; CDR3 DNA: TGTGCCAGCAGTCCCCGGGGAGTTGATTATGGCTACACCTTC; CDR3 protein: CASSPRGVDYGYTF
V gene: TRBV19; CDR3 length: 15; clone size: few; J gene: TRBJ2-1; D gene: TRBD2; CDR3 DNA: TGTGCCAGTAGTATAGGACTAGCGGGAGGGAATGAGCAGTTCTTC; CDR3 protein: CASSIGLAGGNEQFF
V gene: TRBV9; CDR3 length: 15; clone size: NA; J gene: TRBJ2-3; D gene: NA; CDR3 DNA: TGTGCCAGCAGCGTGGTGATAGTGCCCTCCGATACGCAGTATTTT; CDR3 protein: CASSVVIVPSDTQYF
V gene: TRBV30; CDR3 length: 10; clone size: many; J gene: TRBJ1-1; D gene: NA; CDR3 DNA: TGTGCCTGGACGAGGCCTGAAGCTTTCTTT; CDR3 protein: CAWTRPEAFF
V gene: TRBV7-9; CDR3 length: 17; clone size: NA; J gene: TRBJ2-1; D gene: TRBD2; CDR3 DNA: TGTGCCAGCAGCTGGAGACTAGCGGGTAGCTCCTACAATGAGCAGTTCTTC; CDR3 protein: CASSWRLAGSSYNEQFF
V gene: TRBV29-1; CDR3 length: 14; clone size: NA; J gene: TRBJ2-3; D gene: NA; CDR3 DNA: TGCAGCGTTGAACTTGAACTTAGCACAGATACGCAGTATTTT; CDR3 protein: CSVELELSTDTQYF
V gene: TRBV5-1; CDR3 length: 14; clone size: many; J gene: TRBJ1-5; D gene: TRBD1; CDR3 DNA: TGCGCCAGCAGCGCCGGGACAGAGAATCAGCCCCAGCATTTT; CDR3 protein: CASSAGTENQPQHF
V gene: TRBV7-2; CDR3 length: 11; clone size: NA; J gene: TRBJ2-1; D gene: NA; CDR3 DNA: TGTGCCAGCAGCGGCTTCAATGAGCAGTTCTTC; CDR3 protein: CASSGFNEQFF
V gene: TRBV20-1; CDR3 length: 16; clone size: NA; J gene: TRBJ1-4; D gene: NA; CDR3 DNA: TGCAGTGCTGAGACCAGGGGCAGGGATACTAATGAAAAACTGTTTTTT; CDR3 protein: CSAETRGRDTNEKLFF
V gene: TRBV20-1; CDR3 length: 15; clone size: many; J gene: TRBJ2-1; D gene: TRBD2; CDR3 DNA: TGCAGTGCTTCTCCCTTTCGACTAGCGGGCAATGAGCAGTTCTTC; CDR3 protein: CSASPFRLAGNEQFF
V gene: TRBV7-8; CDR3 length: 18; clone size: few; J gene: TRBJ2-4; D gene: TRBD2; CDR3 DNA: TGTGCCAGCAGCTTTGGGACTAGCGGCACGGTAGCCAAAAACATTCAGTACTTC; CDR3 protein: CASSFGTSGTVAKNIQYF
V gene: TRBV13; CDR3 length: 14; clone size: many; J gene: TRBJ1-6; D gene: NA; CDR3 DNA: TGTGCCAGCAGCTTTGTCAATCCTAATTCACCCCTCCACTTT; CDR3 protein: CASSFVNPNSPLHF
V gene: TRBV11-3; CDR3 length: 16; clone size: many; J gene: TRBJ2-3; D gene: TRBD2; CDR3 DNA: TGTGCCAGCAGCCCCCGACTAGCGGGGGGGGCAGATACGCAGTATTTT; CDR3 protein: CASSPRLAGGADTQYF
V gene: TRBV19; CDR3 length: 16; clone size: few; J gene: TRBJ1-3; D gene: NA; CDR3 DNA: TGTGCCAGTAGTATAGCAGACAGTTACTCTGGAAACACCATATATTTT; CDR3 protein: CASSIADSYSGNTIYF
V gene: TRBV20-1; CDR3 length: 16; clone size: many; J gene: TRBJ2-5; D gene: TRBD2; CDR3 DNA: TGCAGTGCTAGTCTAGCGGGAGTTCCACAAGGGGAGACCCAGTACTTC; CDR3 protein: CSASLAGVPQGETQYF
V gene: TRBV6-2/TRBV6-3; CDR3 length: 13; clone size: NA; J gene: TRBJ2-5; D gene: TRBD2; CDR3 DNA: TGTGCCAGCCGAGCGGGAGGGCCGGAGACCCAGTACTTC; CDR3 protein: CASRAGGPETQYF
V gene: TRBV19; CDR3 length: 13; clone size: NA; J gene: TRBJ1-1; D gene: NA; CDR3 DNA: TGTGCCAGCTATTCTTGGGCGCCAACTGAAGCTTTCTTT; CDR3 protein: CASYSWAPTEAFF
V gene: TRBV6-2/TRBV6-3; CDR3 length: 13; clone size: many; J gene: TRBJ2-7; D gene: TRBD1; CDR3 DNA: TGTGCCACCTCTCCGGGACAGGGCTACGAGCAGTACTTC; CDR3 protein: CATSPGQGYEQYF
V gene: TRBV5-5; CDR3 length: 16; clone size: NA; J gene: TRBJ2-2; D gene: NA; CDR3 DNA: TGTGCCAGCAGCCGGCGGGGTGGGGGCGAGACCGGGGAGCTGTTTTTT; CDR3 protein: CASSRRGGGETGELFF
V gene: TRBV12-3/TRBV12-4; CDR3 length: 15; clone size: many; J gene: TRBJ2-1; D gene: TRBD2; CDR3 DNA: TGTGCCAGCAGTTCCAGGGGACTAGCGGGCCATGAGCAGTTCTTC; CDR3 protein: CASSSRGLAGHEQFF
V gene: TRBV6-1; CDR3 length: 13; clone size: many; J gene: TRBJ2-1; D gene: NA; CDR3 DNA: TGTGCCAGCAGTTCTACGTATTCCAATGAGCAGTTCTTC; CDR3 protein: CASSSTYSNEQFF
V gene: TRBV5-6; CDR3 length: 15; clone size: many; J gene: TRBJ2-3; D gene: NA; CDR3 DNA: TGTGCCAGCACCCAGGGGAAGATAAGCACAGATACGCAGTATTTT; CDR3 protein: CASTQGKISTDTQYF
V gene: TRBV12-5; CDR3 length: 13; clone size: many; J gene: TRBJ2-7; D gene: TRBD1; CDR3 DNA: TGTGCTAGTGGTTTTTCACAGGGGTACGAGCAGTACTTC; CDR3 protein: CASGFSQGYEQYF
V gene: TRBV5-8; CDR3 length: 16; clone size: NA; J gene: TRBJ2-7; D gene: TRBD2; CDR3 DNA: TGTGCCAGCAGCTTGGGCCGGACTAGCGGGAGCGAGGAGCAGTACTTC; CDR3 protein: CASSLGRTSGSEEQYF
V gene: TRBV19; CDR3 length: 18; clone size: NA; J gene: TRBJ1-1; D gene: TRBD1; CDR3 DNA: TGTGCCAGTAGTATGCGGCGGGACAGCCGACGGAGGAACACTGAAGCTTTCTTT; CDR3 protein: CASSMRRDSRRRNTEAFF
V gene: TRBV5-1; CDR3 length: 14; clone size: many; J gene: TRBJ2-7; D gene: NA; CDR3 DNA: TGCGCCAGCAGCTTGGAGGGGATCACCTACGAGCAGTACTTC; CDR3 protein: CASSLEGITYEQYF
V gene: TRBV27; CDR3 length: 16; clone size: NA; J gene: TRBJ2-1; D gene: NA; CDR3 DNA: TGTGCCAGCAGTTTTATGGGGGCGGGAGTACCCAATGAGCAGTTCTTC; CDR3 protein: CASSFMGAGVPNEQFF
V gene: TRBV7-3; CDR3 length: 13; clone size: NA; J gene: TRBJ2-1; D gene: TRBD2; CDR3 DNA: TGTGCCAGCAGTCCCCCGACTAGCGGGGAGCAGTTCTTC; CDR3 protein: CASSPPTSGEQFF
V gene: TRBV6-1; CDR3 length: 14; clone size: many; J gene: TRBJ2-7; D gene: TRBD2; CDR3 DNA: TGTGCCAGCAGACCAGGGACTAGCCCCGTCGAGCAGTACTTC; CDR3 protein: CASRPGTSPVEQYF
V gene: TRBV27; CDR3 length: 12; clone size: NA; J gene: TRBJ2-1; D gene: NA; CDR3 DNA: TGTGCCAGCAGTCCACCGGGACCCGGACTGTTCTTC; CDR3 protein: CASSPPGPGLFF
V gene: TRBV18; CDR3 length: 16; clone size: many; J gene: TRBJ1-5; D gene: TRBD1; CDR3 DNA: TGTGCCAGCTCACTAGGGGACAGGACAAGCAATCAGCCCCAGCATTTT; CDR3 protein: CASSLGDRTSNQPQHF
V gene: TRBV18; CDR3 length: 16; clone size: NA; J gene: TRBJ1-1; D gene: NA; CDR3 DNA: TGTGCCAGCTCACCACCCAATGGGTTGGAGTACACTGAAGCTTTCTTT; CDR3 protein: CASSPPNGLEYTEAFF
V gene: TRBV7-3; CDR3 length: 17; clone size: many; J gene: TRBJ2-2; D gene: TRBD1; CDR3 DNA: TGTGCCAGCAGCTCCGTCGGACAGGGGTTGAACACCGGGGAGCTGTTTTTT; CDR3 protein: CASSSVGQGLNTGELFF
V gene: TRBV19; CDR3 length: 16; clone size: many; J gene: TRBJ1-2; D gene: TRBD1; CDR3 DNA: TGTGCCAGTAGTATAGATTCGACAGGGAGGAGCTATGGCTACACCTTC; CDR3 protein: CASSIDSTGRSYGYTF
V gene: TRBV3-1; CDR3 length: 14; clone size: NA; J gene: TRBJ1-1; D gene: NA; CDR3 DNA: TGTGCCAGCAGCCAGACTTCAGGGGACACTGAAGCTTTCTTT; CDR3 protein: CASSQTSGDTEAFF
V gene: TRBV9; CDR3 length: 14; clone size: many; J gene: TRBJ2-5; D gene: NA; CDR3 DNA: TGTGCCAGCAGCCCCGGGACTGGGGGCGAGACCCGGTACTTC; CDR3 protein: CASSPGTGGETRYF
V gene: TRBV12-5; CDR3 length: 17; clone size: many; J gene: TRBJ1-1; D gene: NA; CDR3 DNA: TGTGCTAGTGGTTTCCACCCAGACCGGGGGTGGAACACTGAAGCTTTCTTT; CDR3 protein: CASGFHPDRGWNTEAFF
V gene: TRBV6-1; CDR3 length: 15; clone size: many; J gene: TRBJ2-2; D gene: NA; CDR3 DNA: TGTGCCAGCAGCCAAAAGGCGGGGTGGAGCGGGGAGCTGTTTTTT; CDR3 protein: CASSQKAGWSGELFF
V gene: TRBV11-3; CDR3 length: 15; clone size: NA; J gene: TRBJ2-7; D gene: NA; CDR3 DNA: TGTGCCAGCAGCCCAGGGGGGCCGGTTCCCTACGAGCAGTACTTC; CDR3 protein: CASSPGGPVPYEQYF
V gene: TRBV6-5; CDR3 length: 14; clone size: many; J gene: TRBJ2-7; D gene: TRBD1; CDR3 DNA: TGTGCCAGCAGCTACTCCGGGACAGGGCTCGAGCAGTACTTC; CDR3 protein: CASSYSGTGLEQYF
V gene: TRBV7-9; CDR3 length: 17; clone size: many; J gene: TRBJ1-1; D gene: TRBD1; CDR3 DNA: TGTGCCAGCAGCTTTTTTACAGGGGGCGAGTTCGGCACTGAAGCTTTCTTT; CDR3 protein: CASSFFTGGEFGTEAFF
V gene: TRBV19; CDR3 length: 18; clone size: NA; J gene: TRBJ1-5; D gene: NA; CDR3 DNA: TGTGCCAGTCACTTCGGGACAACACGTCCTAGGAAGGGTCAGCCCCAGCATTTT; CDR3 protein: CASHFGTTRPRKGQPQHF
V gene: TRBV12-3/TRBV12-4; CDR3 length: 15; clone size: NA; J gene: TRBJ1-6; D gene: TRBD1; CDR3 DNA: TGTGCCAGCGGCCCGGGACAGGGGATTAATTCACCCCTCCACTTT; CDR3 protein: CASGPGQGINSPLHF
V gene: TRBV20-1; CDR3 length: 14; clone size: NA; J gene: TRBJ2-5; D gene: NA; CDR3 DNA: TGCAGTGCTGTCCCCGGGCGGAACCAAGAGACCCAGTACTTC; CDR3 protein: CSAVPGRNQETQYF
V gene: TRBV19; CDR3 length: 14; clone size: many; J gene: TRBJ2-5; D gene: TRBD2; CDR3 DNA: TGTGCCAGTAAAGATACGGGGGGGCAAGAGACCCAGTACTTC; CDR3 protein: CASKDTGGQETQYF
V gene: TRBV30; CDR3 length: 14; clone size: NA; J gene: TRBJ2-5; D gene: NA; CDR3 DNA: TGTGCCTCCCACGGAGGGGATTCTCAAGAGACCCAGTACTTC; CDR3 protein: CASHGGDSQETQYF
V gene: TRBV12-3/TRBV12-4; CDR3 length: 15; clone size: NA; J gene: TRBJ2-1; D gene: TRBD2; CDR3 DNA: TGTGCCAGCAGCCCACCCGGGACTAGCCGCAATGAGCAGTTCTTC; CDR3 protein: CASSPPGTSRNEQFF
V gene: TRBV7-3; CDR3 length: 13; clone size: many; J gene: TRBJ2-1; D gene: NA; CDR3 DNA: TGTGCCAGCAGCTTACTGGCCTACAATGAGCAGTTCTTC; CDR3 protein: CASSLLAYNEQFF
V gene: TRBV29-1; CDR3 length: 12; clone size: NA; J gene: TRBJ2-4; D gene: TRBD2; CDR3 DNA: TGCAGCGTGCGGGGGACCAAAAACATTCAGTACTTC; CDR3 protein: CSVRGTKNIQYF
V gene: TRBV5-5; CDR3 length: 14; clone size: NA; J gene: TRBJ2-5; D gene: NA; CDR3 DNA: TGTGCCAGCAGCTTGGTTCAGGGGTTGGAGACCCAGTACTTC; CDR3 protein: CASSLVQGLETQYF
V gene: TRBV20-1; CDR3 length: 12; clone size: few; J gene: TRBJ1-1; D gene: TRBD1; CDR3 DNA: TGCAGTGCCGCGGACAGGGGTGAGGAAGCTTTCTTT; CDR3 protein: CSAADRGEEAFF